Shown below are 24 T cell receptor beta chains from a single sample sequenced in a study of blood T cell repertoires in COVID-19. The data were produced by immunoSEQ multiplex PCR, yet TCRdb's version contains in-frame clones alone and is incomplete. The sample includes around 260,000 clones, 70% to 90% of them seen just once. Sequenced sample: peripheral blood. The source is a woman in her fifties or sixties with acute or convalescent COVID-19.

The chain joins TRBV9 to TRBJ1-6; D perhaps matches TRBD1 (5 bases). The germline gives CDR1 SGDLS, CDR2 YYNGEE. The CDR3 is 15 amino acids. V was trimmed by 3 bases and J by 5 bases, leaving 12 bases between them. The CDR3 region is CASSGTGYNNSPLHF. The CDR3 DNA follows: TGTGCCAGCAGCGGAACAGGCTACAATAATTCACCCCTCCACTTT.

J is TRBJ2-1 and V is TRBV28; the match to TRBD1 covers 9 bases. Germline V lookup: CDR1 MDHEN, CDR2 SYDVKM. With 5 bases clipped from V and 5 bases from J, the junction kept 4 bases outside the gene matches. The length of the CDR3 is 14 residues. The CDR3 DNA reads TGTGCCAGCAGTGCGGGACAGGGAAACAATGAGCAGTTCTTC. It yields the protein CASSAGQGNNEQFF.

The table lists this clone with a count of one. V gene TRBV29-1 combines with J gene TRBJ2-3; TRBD1 matches at 8 bases. V shed 3 bases, J shed 2 bases, and the junction held 4 bases outside the gene matches. This CDR3 region has 14 residues. The germline gives CDR1 SQVTM, CDR2 ANQGSEA. The CDR3: CSVDLQGATDTQYF. Written as DNA, the CDR3 is TGCAGCGTTGATCTCCAGGGGGCCACAGATACGCAGTATTTT.

The V and J genes are TRBV6-5 and TRBJ1-1, with a tentative D call TRBD1 (6 bases). In germline, CDR1 is MNHEY, CDR2 SVGAGI. The V and J ends lost 7 bases and 11 bases respectively, with 17 bases between them. This CDR3 is built from 12 residues. The CDR3 DNA follows: TGTGCCAGCACCGAGGGACAACCGGGGGCTTTCTTT. Translating gives CASTEGQPGAFF.

The chain uses TRBV5-5 and TRBJ2-7, with 9 bases aligning to TRBD2. The ends lost 4 bases at V and 2 bases at J; junction bases unmatched: 4. The CDR3 is 14 residues long. CDR1 and CDR2 (germline): SGHKS, YYEKEE (reference sequence). CDR3 sequence reads: CASSTLAGAYEQYF. Written as DNA, the CDR3 is TGTGCCAGCAGCACCTTAGCGGGAGCCTACGAGCAGTACTTC.

The chain employs TRBV30 and TRBJ2-2; 14 bases line up with TRBD2. This CDR3 contains 18 residues. The germline gives CDR1 GTSNPN, CDR2 SVGIG (reference sequence). V shed 6 bases and J 4 bases; nucleotides not matched to a gene: 13. CDR3 loop: CACYGTSGRLGRTGELFF. Written as DNA, the CDR3 is TGTGCCTGCTACGGGACTAGCGGGAGACTAGGTCGCACCGGGGAGCTGTTTTTT. Full variable domain (outside the CDR3, taken from reference TRBV30 and TRBJ2-2): SQTIHQWPATLVQPVGSPLSLECTVEGTSNPNLYWYRQAAGRGLQLLFYSVGIGQISSEVPQNLSASRPQDRQFILSSKKLLLSDSGFYLCACYGTSGRLGRTGELFFGEGSRLTVL.

The chain recombines TRBV4-2 with TRBJ1-2; no clear D gene. V lost 0 bases and J 5 bases, leaving 4 bases between the germline ends. This CDR3 is 12 amino acids long. CDR1 LGHNA and CDR2 YNFKEQ come from the germline V gene. The CDR3 loop is CASSQDLYGYTF. The DNA for the CDR3 is TGTGCCAGCAGCCAAGATCTGTATGGCTACACCTTC.

The sample holds one count of this clone. This chain connects TRBV7-2 to TRBJ2-1; 10 bases fit TRBD1. V was clipped by 3 bases and J by 7 bases; unmatched bases: 9. From germline, CDR1 is SGHTA and CDR2 FQGNSA. The CDR3 is made up of 16 amino acids. The CDR3 loop reads CASSFPGDRGRNEQFF. The CDR3 nucleotides read TGTGCCAGCAGCTTCCCAGGGGACAGGGGTAGAAATGAGCAGTTCTTC.

This sequence joins TRBV9 and TRBJ1-3, with TRBD1 matching 10 bases. V shed 0 bases and J 0 bases; nucleotides not matched to a gene: 0. Germline CDR1 SGDLS, CDR2 YYNGEE. This CDR3 is built from 16 residues. DNA of the CDR3: TGTGCCAGCAGCGTAGGGACAGGGGGCTCTGGAAACACCATATATTTT. Its protein product is CASSVGTGGSGNTIYF.

The genes are TRBV28 and TRBJ1-4; 8 bases fit TRBD1. Germline CDR1 reads MDHEN; CDR2 reads SYDVKM. This CDR3 is built from 14 residues. The V and J ends lost 4 bases and 10 bases, in that order; junction bases with no gene match: 8. The CDR3 loop reads CASSSGQGVGKLFF. The CDR3 DNA reads as TGTGCCAGCAGTTCCGGACAGGGCGTTGGAAAACTGTTTTTT.

This clone was seen only a few times. The V gene is TRBV18, the J gene TRBJ2-2, with D uncertain. Germline lookup yields CDR1 KGHSH and CDR2 LQKENI. V was clipped by 2 bases and J by 0 bases, with 10 bases between them. This CDR3 has 16 residues. The CDR3 nucleotides read TGTGCCAGCTCACCATTCTCAGTTACGAACACCGGGGAGCTGTTTTTT. Encoded protein: CASSPFSVTNTGELFF.

The chain links TRBV28 to TRBJ2-2, with unresolved D. The CDR3 extends over 11 amino acids. Trimming removed 2 bases from V and 7 bases from J, with 2 bases in between. Germline V CDR1 and CDR2: MDHEN, SYDVKM. As DNA, the CDR3 is TGTGCCAGCAGTTTACACGGGGAGCTGTTTTTT. Translating it yields CASSLHGELFF.

The J gene is TRBJ1-6, the V gene TRBV10-3; 8 positions agree with TRBD1. Trimming cost V 7 bases and J 9 bases; bases outside gene matches: 5. Germline CDR1 and CDR2: ENHRY and SYGVKD. This CDR3 has 13 residues. The CDR3 DNA sequence: TGTGCCATCACCGAGACAGGGGTTTCACCCCTCCACTTT. Encoded protein: CAITETGVSPLHF.

V usage is TRBV6-5 and J usage is TRBJ2-3, with 8 bases aligning to TRBD1. The CDR3 length is 14 residues. CDR1 and CDR2 from the germline V gene are MNHEY and SVGAGI. After removal of 2 bases from V and 6 bases from J, the junction contained 4 bases not matched to a gene. The CDR3 loop reads CASSYLTGGDTQYF. As DNA, the CDR3 is TGTGCCAGCAGTTACCTTACAGGGGGGGATACGCAGTATTTT.

The V and J genes are TRBV5-1 and TRBJ2-3; 12 bases are shared with TRBD2. The CDR3 spans 16 residues. CDR1 is SGHRS and CDR2 is YFSETQ in the germline V gene. V was pared by 3 bases and J by 0 bases, with 2 bases of the junction left unmatched. In nucleotides, the CDR3 is TGCGCCAGCAGCTCCGGGACTAGCGGGAGCACAGATACGCAGTATTTT. This gives the protein CASSSGTSGSTDTQYF. The full variable domain, its missing parts supplied by reference TRBV5-1 and TRBJ2-3, is KAGVTQTPRYLIKTRGQQVTLSCSPISGHRSVSWYQQTPGQGLQFLFEYFSETQRNKGNFPGRFSGRQFSNSRSEMNVSTLELGDSALYLCASSSGTSGSTDTQYFGPGTRLTVL.

The genes are TRBV27 and TRBJ2-2; D is unclear. This CDR3 is 14 amino acids long. V shed 3 bases and J shed 8 bases, with 13 bases lying between them. CDR1 is MNHEY, CDR2 SMNVEV, per germline (reference sequence). The CDR3 loop reads CASSFVPLSGELFF. CDR3 bases: TGTGCCAGCAGTTTCGTCCCCCTAAGTGGGGAGCTGTTTTTT.

The chain has TRBV27 and TRBJ2-3, with 10 bases matching TRBD1. The CDR3 length is 14 residues. CDR1 is MNHEY and CDR2 is SMNVEV in the germline V gene (reference sequence). V dropped 6 bases and J dropped 3; count of bases not matched to a gene: 3. CDR3 DNA: TGTGCCAGCAGCAGGGACAGGGGAACAGATACGCAGTATTTT. Its protein product is CASSRDRGTDTQYF.

This chain connects TRBV12-3 or TRBV12-4 to TRBJ2-4, with D perhaps matching TRBD1 (5 bases). The CDR3 sequence is 13 residues long. The V gene lost 6 bases and the J gene lost 8 bases, with 14 bases spanning the gap. CDR3 residues: CASSRNRWDIQYF. The CDR3 coding sequence is TGTGCCAGCAGCCGGAACAGGTGGGACATTCAGTACTTC.

The chain employs TRBV29-1 and TRBJ2-1; 8 bases match TRBD2. CDR3 length: 14 residues. Per the germline V gene, CDR1 is SQVTM and CDR2 is ANQGSEA. Trimming took 6 bases from V and 2 from J; bases not matched to a gene: 6. The CDR3 here is CSVVGREAYNEQFF. As DNA, the CDR3 is TGCAGCGTCGTCGGGCGGGAGGCCTACAATGAGCAGTTCTTC.

The V and J genes are TRBV7-9 and TRBJ1-4; D not resolved. The V end lost 7 bases, the J end lost 2 bases, and 11 bases lay between the germline ends. The CDR3 length is 14 residues. Germline lookup yields CDR1 SEHNR and CDR2 FQNEAQ (reference sequence). CDR3 nucleotides: TGTGCCAGCACCCAATTTGCGACTAATGAAAAACTGTTTTTT. Translation gives CASTQFATNEKLFF.

The chain links TRBV24-1 to TRBJ2-3; D perhaps matches TRBD2 (7 bases). Germline CDR1 KGHDR, CDR2 SFDVKD. Trimming removed 0 bases from V and 0 bases from J, with 15 bases in between. The CDR3 sequence is 18 residues long. CDR3 nucleotides: TGTGCCACCAGTGATTTGTCTCGGGGGGCCCATAGCACAGATACGCAGTATTTT. This encodes CATSDLSRGAHSTDTQYF.

This chain connects TRBV7-6 to TRBJ1-5, with D perhaps matching TRBD1 (6 bases). The CDR3 has 15 amino acids. Trimming stripped 0 bases from V and 5 bases from J, with 11 bases between. Germline V lookup: CDR1 SGHVS, CDR2 FNYEAQ. In DNA form, the CDR3 reads TGTGCCAGCAGCTTAGCTTCAGGGGTGGATCAGCCCCAGCATTTT. Translating gives CASSLASGVDQPQHF.

The chain is built from TRBV7-3 and TRBJ2-1; TRBD2 aligns across 7 bases. V trimming: 5 bases; J trimming: 8 bases; junction bases outside the gene matches: 6. Germline loops: CDR1 SGHTA, CDR2 FQGTGA. The CDR3 spans 13 residues. As DNA, the CDR3 is TGTGCCAGCAGCCAAGGGACTAACGATGAGCAGTTCTTC. Translation gives CASSQGTNDEQFF.

The genes are TRBV19 and TRBJ2-7, with TRBD2 as a possible D gene (5 bases). This CDR3 is 14 amino acids long. CDR1 and CDR2 (germline): LNHDA, SQIVND (reference sequence). V gave up 3 bases and J gave up 7 bases, with 16 bases separating them. The CDR3 coding sequence is TGTGCCAGTAGTATTCCCGGGGAGTCGCGGGAGCAGTACTTC. This gives the protein CASSIPGESREQYF. The full variable domain, its missing parts supplied by reference TRBV19 and TRBJ2-7, is DGGITQSPKYLFRKEGQNVTLSCEQNLNHDAMYWYRQDPGQGLRLIYYSQIVNDFQKGDIAEGYSVSREKKESFPLTVTSAQKNPTAFYLCASSIPGESREQYFGPGTRLTVT.